This T cell receptor (beta chain) was found in a study of neurological immune-mediated disorders. In its sample, this clonotype was seen many times. With V trimmed by 6 bases and J by 1 base, 4 bases remained unmatched. CDR3 size: 13 residues. The germline V gene has CDR1 DFQATT and CDR2 SNEGSKA (reference sequence). Time point here: longitudinal time-point 2. Each CDR3 protein is one row after TCRdb ran MiXCR on the 5' RACE reads. The table has roughly 48,000 distinct CDR3 sequences, under 15% seen once. Sequenced material: PBMCs. The chain joins TRBV20-1 to TRBJ2-5, with 8 bases lining up with TRBD1. This TCR derives from a male donor with HTLV-1-associated myelopathy (HAM/TSP). This CDR3 is CSARGQAQETQYF. CDR3 nucleotide sequence: TGCAGTGCCCGGGGACAGGCCCAAGAGACCCAGTACTTC.